This T cell receptor (beta chain) comes out of a study of CD8+ T cells in alopecia areata. Study-level background: Tofacitinib was taken orally by treated patients, and the dose was 5 to 10 mg twice daily. Severity of treated patients was scored by affected scalp percentage.

Documented treatment: oral pan-JAK inhibitor, 5-10 mg twice daily. It was from PBMCs that CD4+ and CD8+ T cells were sorted. Reverse transcription of extracted RNA yielded cDNA, which provided the sequencing template. Repertoires were generated with immunoSEQ multiplex PCR, while TCRdb's copy carries only in-frame clones and drops some. This repertoire shows about 110,000 clones, 84% found once; its top ten account for roughly 23%. The CDR3 sequence is 13 residues long. V lost 4 bases and J lost 6, with 11 bases in between. This sequence was found in a human donor with alopecia areata. The J gene is TRBJ2-3, the V gene TRBV23-1, with D possibly called TRBD1 or TRBD2 (5 bases each). TRBV23-1 belongs to the ORF category, with a function that is uncertain. The sequences come from CD8+ T cells sorted from blood, collected at week 24, from a patient treated with tofacitinib. CDR3 in amino acids: CASSPSGHDTQYF. The CDR3 region has the DNA TGCGCCAGCAGTCCCTCGGGGCACGATACGCAGTATTTT.